The rows below give T cell receptor beta chains drawn from one sample of a study of blood T cell repertoires in COVID-19. Data came from immunoSEQ multiplex PCR; TCRdb stores just in-frame clones and leaves some out. The repertoire consists of 250,000 to 300,000 clones, with 70% to 90% occurring once and the leading ten covering roughly 12%. The sample was peripheral blood. The receptor source for this set is a woman in her 30s with COVID-19, enrolled during active disease. Both conserved end residues are part of each CDR3. D genes are given only for firm matches. A clone size is listed for some rows: how often the clone was seen (once, few, many), or a class if it is expanded.

>TRBV5-1|TRBJ2-7|-|-
TGCGCCAGCAGCCTTACGGCCGGGACACACTTCGAGCAGTACTTC
CASSLTAGTHFEQYF
>TRBV19|TRBJ1-1|-|-
TGTGCCAGCCGCCCGGGGGGCACTGAAGCTTTCTTT
CASRPGGTEAFF
>TRBV7-2|TRBJ1-4|-|TRBD1
TGTGCCAGCAGCCCACAGGGGGCTGGTAGAAAACTGTTTTTT
CASSPQGAGRKLFF
>TRBV29-1|TRBJ2-5|-|-
TGCAGCTCAACGACCGCGGGAGAGACCCAGTACTTC
CSSTTAGETQYF
>TRBV3-1/TRBV3-2|TRBJ2-3|-|TRBD2
TGTGCCAGCAGCCAACAACCGGGACTAGCGGGGGTGGATACGCAGTATTTT
CASSQQPGLAGVDTQYF
>TRBV7-8|TRBJ2-7|-|-
TGTGCCAGCAGCTTAGCTGGTCAGGCTGGCTCCTACGAGCAGTACTTC
CASSLAGQAGSYEQYF
>TRBV9|TRBJ2-5|-|-
TGTGCCAGCAGCGTAGACAGGACCCAAGAGACCCAGTACTTC
CASSVDRTQETQYF
>TRBV13|TRBJ1-2|-|-
TGTGCCAGCAGCTCCCGCCCCCCCGAGCATGGCTACACCTTC
CASSSRPPEHGYTF
>TRBV28|TRBJ2-3|-|TRBD1
TGTGCCAGCAGTAGCAACAGGGGGCCTAGCACAGATACGCAGTATTTT
CASSSNRGPSTDTQYF
>TRBV4-1|TRBJ1-2|-|TRBD1
TGCGCCAGCAGCCAAGATTGGACAGGGATGGGACTTTATGGCTACACCTTC
CASSQDWTGMGLYGYTF
>TRBV28|TRBJ1-6|-|TRBD1
TGTGCCAGCAGTGATACAGGGGGAAATAATTCACCCCTCCACTTT
CASSDTGGNNSPLHF
>TRBV19|TRBJ2-2|-|-
TGTGCCAGTAGTATCTCTTCGAACACCGGGGAGCTGTTTTTT
CASSISSNTGELFF
>TRBV6-5|TRBJ1-5|-|-
TGTGCCAGCAGTCCCGGCGGCGGTCAGCCCCAGCATTTT
CASSPGGGQPQHF
>TRBV4-1|TRBJ1-6|-|TRBD1
TGCGCCAGCAGCCATTTGGGACAGGGCTATAATTCACCCCTCCACTTT
CASSHLGQGYNSPLHF
>TRBV12-5|TRBJ1-1|-|-
TGTGCTAGTGGTCCGCGGGGCGCCGGGGGCACTGAAGCTTTCTTT
CASGPRGAGGTEAFF
>TRBV19|TRBJ2-7|-|TRBD2
TGTGCCAGTAGTATCCAGCTAGCGGGGGACCTCTACGAGCAGTACTTC
CASSIQLAGDLYEQYF
>TRBV3-1/TRBV3-2|TRBJ1-4|-|-
TGTGCCAGCAGCCCCCTAGCACCTGAAAAACTGTTTTTT
CASSPLAPEKLFF
>TRBV12-3/TRBV12-4|TRBJ1-5|-|-
TGTGCCAGCGGGGCGGGGCAGCCCCAGCATTTT
CASGAGQPQHF
>TRBV20-1|TRBJ1-1|once|-
TGCAGTCTAGTGAACACTGAAGCTTTCTTT
CSLVNTEAFF
>TRBV19|TRBJ1-1|-|-
TGTGCCAGTAGTATAGATTTTTTGGGCCCAGGGGTCTACGCTTTCTTT
CASSIDFLGPGVYAFF
>TRBV19|TRBJ1-2|-|-
TGTGCCAGTAGTATTGTAGGGAGACGGGGCTATGGCTACACCTTC
CASSIVGRRGYGYTF
>TRBV6-5|TRBJ2-7|-|TRBD1
TGTGCCAGCAGCTCCGGGACAGCGAACTCCTACGAGCAGTACTTC
CASSSGTANSYEQYF
>TRBV27|TRBJ2-2|-|-
TGTGCCAGCAGTCAAGGACAAGCGAACACCGGGGAGCTGTTTTTT
CASSQGQANTGELFF
>TRBV19|TRBJ2-3|-|TRBD2
TGTGCCAGTAGTATCGCTAGCGGGGGACTCTACACAGATACGCAGTATTTT
CASSIASGGLYTDTQYF
>TRBV7-8|TRBJ1-2|-|-
TGTGCCAGCAGCTTTTCCTCTAACTATGGCTACACCTTC
CASSFSSNYGYTF
>TRBV7-2|TRBJ2-3|-|-
TGTGCCAGCAGCTCCCAGTCTTTTGCAGATACGCAGTATTTT
CASSSQSFADTQYF
>TRBV2|TRBJ1-1|-|-
TGTGCCAGCAGTGAAGAGGGGGTTAGAAACACTGAAGCTTTCTTT
CASSEEGVRNTEAFF
>TRBV28|TRBJ1-5|-|-
TGTGCCAGCAGTTTCACGGGTCAGCCCCAGCATTTT
CASSFTGQPQHF
>TRBV14|TRBJ1-2|few|TRBD1
TGTGCCAGCAGCCAAGATCTTGGCAGGGGGCCCTATGGCTACACCTTC
CASSQDLGRGPYGYTF
>TRBV6-4|TRBJ2-1|-|TRBD2
TGTGCCAGCAGCGTCTTAACAGCGGGGGTCTCAGAGCAGTTCTTC
CASSVLTAGVSEQFF
>TRBV4-1|TRBJ1-2|-|TRBD1
TGCGCCAGCAGCCAAGATCCTGGGACAGGGCTCGTCGGCTATGGCTACACCTTC
CASSQDPGTGLVGYGYTF
>TRBV19|TRBJ1-4|-|-
TGTGCCAGTAGTGCGCGAGATGCAACTAATGAAAAACTGTTTTTT
CASSARDATNEKLFF
>TRBV20-1|TRBJ2-7|-|-
TGCAGTGCTAGTCGAGTGGTCCACTCCTACGAGCAGTACTTC
CSASRVVHSYEQYF
>TRBV5-1|TRBJ2-7|few|-
TGCGCCAGCAGGGACAGCCCCTCCTACGAGCAGTACTTC
CASRDSPSYEQYF
>TRBV5-4|TRBJ2-1|-|TRBD1
TGTGCCAGCAGGTGGACAGGGGCTACCTACAATGAGCAGTTCTTC
CASRWTGATYNEQFF
>TRBV5-4|TRBJ1-1|-|-
TGTGCCAGCAGCTTGGGACAGCCCCAAGAAGCTTTCTTT
CASSLGQPQEAFF
>TRBV18|TRBJ2-7|-|TRBD1
TGTGCCAGCTCACCACCTAATAGACAGGGTCAAGAGCAGTACTTC
CASSPPNRQGQEQYF
>TRBV3-1/TRBV3-2|TRBJ1-2|-|-
TGTGCCAGCAGCCTCCCGGGGCGGCGGGGCTATGGCTACACCTTC
CASSLPGRRGYGYTF
>TRBV2|TRBJ2-1|-|TRBD2
TGTGCCAGCAGCTCGACTAGCAGCTCCTACAATGAGCAGTTCTTC
CASSSTSSSYNEQFF
>TRBV2|TRBJ1-1|once|-
TGTGCCAGCAGTGGAGGGAACACTGAAGCTTTCTTT
CASSGGNTEAFF
>TRBV10-3|TRBJ2-2|-|TRBD2
TGTGCCATCAGGGGCGGGACTAGCGGGAACACCGGGGAGCTGTTTTTT
CAIRGGTSGNTGELFF
>TRBV19|TRBJ1-5|-|-
TGTGCCAGTAGTGAGCAGGGGACCCAGCCCCAGCATTTT
CASSEQGTQPQHF
>TRBV5-1|TRBJ2-2|few|TRBD1
TGCGCCAGCAGCCCTTCACCGGGACAGGCGGTCACCGGGGAGCTGTTTTTT
CASSPSPGQAVTGELFF